This TCR beta chain was sequenced for a study of CXCR3-negative and CXCR3-positive naive CD8 T cells. Cells classed as naive CD8+ T cells were CD45RO-CCR7+CD27+CD95-. Concerning this clonotype: The antigen remains unidentified.

In preparing the TRB cDNA libraries, 5' RACE with UMI labels was used. For each CDR3 protein, TCRdb gives one entry from its re-call of the 5' RACE reads, without DNA. This sample contains around 81,000 distinct CDR3 sequences. Whole-study results and caveats: Unlike memory cells, which differed, naive CXCR3-negative and CXCR3-positive cells had similar TRBV-TRBJ usage. Against CXCR3-negative naive cells, CXCR3-positive naive cells showed more hydrophobic TRB CDR3s.

This CDR3 is built from 15 residues. Germline CDR1 SGHRS, CDR2 YFSETQ. Material for sequencing was naive CXCR3- CD8+ T cells from blood. Stated subset: CD45RO-CCR7+CD27+CD95- naive CD8+ T cells lacking CXCR3 (TNR3-). This clonotype originated in a human donor in good health. Some clones in this sample may be carry-over from other donors' samples. The genes are TRBV5-1 and TRBJ2-1; TCRdb reports TRBD1, a call that lacks DNA to check it against. This CDR3 is CASSLGRTGWNEQFF.